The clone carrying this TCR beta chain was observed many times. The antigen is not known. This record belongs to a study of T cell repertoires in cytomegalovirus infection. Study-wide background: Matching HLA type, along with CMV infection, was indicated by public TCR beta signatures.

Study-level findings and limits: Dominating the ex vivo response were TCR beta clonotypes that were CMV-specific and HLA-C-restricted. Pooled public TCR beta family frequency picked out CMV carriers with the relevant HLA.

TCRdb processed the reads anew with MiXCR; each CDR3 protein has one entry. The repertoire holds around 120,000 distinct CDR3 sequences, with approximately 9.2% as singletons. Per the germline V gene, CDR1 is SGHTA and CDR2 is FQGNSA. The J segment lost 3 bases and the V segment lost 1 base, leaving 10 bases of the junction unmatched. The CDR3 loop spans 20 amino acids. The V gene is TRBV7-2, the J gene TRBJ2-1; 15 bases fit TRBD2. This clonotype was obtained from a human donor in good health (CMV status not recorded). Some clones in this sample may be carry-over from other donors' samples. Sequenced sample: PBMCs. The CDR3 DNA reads TGTGCCAGCAGCTTAGTGATCGGGACTAGCGGGGGGTCCGTCTACAATGAGCAGTTCTTC. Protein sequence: CASSLVIGTSGGSVYNEQFF. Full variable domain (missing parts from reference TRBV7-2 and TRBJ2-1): GAGVSQSPSNKVTEKGKDVELRCDPISGHTALYWYRQSLGQGLEFLIYFQGNSAPDKSGLPSDRFSAERTGGSVSTLTIQRTQQEDSAVYLCASSLVIGTSGGSVYNEQFFGPGTRLTVL.